This is a list of T cell receptor beta chains from one sample in a study of CD8+ T cells in alopecia areata. The repertoire was sequenced with immunoSEQ multiplex PCR; TCRdb's copy has only in-frame clones and lacks some. This sample has 200,000 to 250,000 clones, with approximately 38% found just once. This specimen consisted of CD4+ T cells sorted from blood, obtained between weeks 30 and 35, from a patient treated with tofacitinib. Source of these receptors: a human donor with alopecia areata. The CDR3 runs from the conserved cysteine through the conserved F or W. Each record gives: V gene, D gene, clone size, J gene, CDR3 DNA, CDR3 protein. A D gene is named only where the DNA matches it firmly. Some rows have no size entry. The others give once, few or many, or a class for an expanded clone.

V: TRBV18; D: -; size: few; J: TRBJ2-4; DNA: TGTGCCAGCTCACCCCACGGGGGACTGGACATTCAGTACTTC; CDR3: CASSPHGGLDIQYF
V: TRBV6-5; D: TRBD1; size: -; J: TRBJ1-4; DNA: TGTGCCAGCAGTTACAAGACTCAGGGGGTTGAAAAACTGTTTTTT; CDR3: CASSYKTQGVEKLFF
V: TRBV28; D: -; size: few; J: TRBJ1-5; DNA: TGTGCCAGCAGTTCGGGGGTCAGGGGACTCCAGCCCCAGCATTTT; CDR3: CASSSGVRGLQPQHF
V: TRBV5-1; D: TRBD1; size: -; J: TRBJ1-4; DNA: TGCGCCAGCAGCACCGGGACAGCTAATGAAAAACTGTTTTTT; CDR3: CASSTGTANEKLFF
V: TRBV30; D: -; size: few; J: TRBJ1-1; DNA: TGTGCCTGGACCTCGACAGCGAACACTGAAGCTTTCTTT; CDR3: CAWTSTANTEAFF
V: TRBV27; D: -; size: once; J: TRBJ2-1; DNA: TGTGCCATCGGGAGTTATGGCTACAATGAGCAGTTCTTC; CDR3: CAIGSYGYNEQFF
V: TRBV5-4; D: -; size: few; J: TRBJ1-1; DNA: TGTGCCAGCAGCTTTGGGGGGAGGATGAACACTGAAGCTTTCTTT; CDR3: CASSFGGRMNTEAFF
V: TRBV10-3; D: TRBD1; size: few; J: TRBJ1-2; DNA: TGTGCCATCAGTTTAGGGACAGGGGCGAACTATGGCTACACCTTC; CDR3: CAISLGTGANYGYTF
V: TRBV6-1; D: -; size: -; J: TRBJ1-2; DNA: TGTGCCAGCAGTGAACTCTATGGCAGTGCCAACTATGGCTACACCTTC; CDR3: CASSELYGSANYGYTF
V: TRBV6-1; D: TRBD2; size: few; J: TRBJ2-3; DNA: TGTGCCAGCACCTTAAGCGGGGGGCATGGAGATACGCAGTATTTT; CDR3: CASTLSGGHGDTQYF
V: TRBV9; D: -; size: many; J: TRBJ1-1; DNA: TGTGCCAGCAAACCGGGACACCTAAACACTGAAGCTTTCTTT; CDR3: CASKPGHLNTEAFF
V: TRBV19; D: TRBD1; size: few; J: TRBJ2-7; DNA: TGTGCCAGTAGTCTCCGACCAGGGGGCCCTTACGAGCAGTACTTC; CDR3: CASSLRPGGPYEQYF
V: TRBV5-1; D: -; size: -; J: TRBJ1-1; DNA: TGCGCCAGCAGCTTTTCCGTGGGCACTGAAGCTTTCTTT; CDR3: CASSFSVGTEAFF
V: TRBV5-1; D: -; size: -; J: TRBJ2-3; DNA: TGCGCCAGCAGTTCCTCTCTCCCCAGGGACTCAGATACGCAGTATTTT; CDR3: CASSSSLPRDSDTQYF
V: TRBV23-1; D: -; size: -; J: TRBJ2-7; DNA: TGCGCCAGCAGTCAATCATCCGTGTACTCCTACGAGCAGTACTTC; CDR3: CASSQSSVYSYEQYF
V: TRBV6-6; D: -; size: few; J: TRBJ2-2; DNA: TGTGCCAGCAGTTACTCTCCGGGGGCGAACACCGGGGAGCTGTTTTTT; CDR3: CASSYSPGANTGELFF
V: TRBV7-9; D: -; size: -; J: TRBJ1-2; DNA: TGTGCCAGCAGCTTTTCAGGGGATGGCTACACCTTC; CDR3: CASSFSGDGYTF
V: TRBV2; D: -; size: -; J: TRBJ2-7; DNA: TGTGCCAGCAGGACGGAACTCTACGAGCAGTACTTC; CDR3: CASRTELYEQYF
V: TRBV7-9; D: TRBD1; size: few; J: TRBJ2-7; DNA: TGTGCCAGCAGCGGACAGGGGGGCTCTTCCTACGAGCAGTACTTC; CDR3: CASSGQGGSSYEQYF
V: TRBV6-6; D: -; size: few; J: TRBJ1-2; DNA: TGTGCCAGCGCTGGCAGGCAGTATGGCTACACCTTC; CDR3: CASAGRQYGYTF
V: TRBV11-2; D: TRBD2; size: -; J: TRBJ2-3; DNA: TGTGCCAGCAGCCCTACTAGCGGCGTAACAGATACGCAGTATTTT; CDR3: CASSPTSGVTDTQYF
V: TRBV6-6; D: -; size: -; J: TRBJ2-7; DNA: TGTGCCAGCAACGCAAGGGGACCCAGGATGAGTCACGAGCAGTACTTC; CDR3: CASNARGPRMSHEQYF
V: TRBV5-1; D: TRBD2; size: -; J: TRBJ2-5; DNA: TGCGCCAGCAGCTCTGGGGTTAGCGGGAGGACGGAGACCCAGTACTTC; CDR3: CASSSGVSGRTETQYF
V: TRBV7-2; D: -; size: -; J: TRBJ2-7; DNA: TGTGCCAGCAGCTTCGACTTACTAGCTACCTACGAGCAGTACTTC; CDR3: CASSFDLLATYEQYF
V: TRBV6-1; D: -; size: -; J: TRBJ2-7; DNA: TGTGCCAGCAGTGAGGGCCGGGACGCTATGAAGCAGTACTTC; CDR3: CASSEGRDAMKQYF
V: TRBV7-9; D: TRBD2; size: -; J: TRBJ2-3; DNA: TGTGCCAGCAGCTTAGCTTTCACTAGCGGGGGACCAGGCACAGATACGCAGTATTTT; CDR3: CASSLAFTSGGPGTDTQYF
V: TRBV6-5; D: -; size: -; J: TRBJ1-1; DNA: TGTGCCAGCGGGACTAGGGGAACTGAAGCTTTCTTT; CDR3: CASGTRGTEAFF
V: TRBV6-6; D: -; size: few; J: TRBJ2-7; DNA: TGTGCCAGCAGTTACTATTCCTCCGAGCAGTACTTC; CDR3: CASSYYSSEQYF
V: TRBV11-2; D: -; size: once; J: TRBJ1-5; DNA: TGTGCCAGCAGCTTAGCGTCGAGGCAGCCCCAGCATTTT; CDR3: CASSLASRQPQHF
V: TRBV4-1; D: TRBD2; size: few; J: TRBJ2-2; DNA: TGCGCCAGCAGCCAATTCCCGGGACTAGCACCCGGGGAGCTGTTTTTT; CDR3: CASSQFPGLAPGELFF
V: TRBV5-1; D: -; size: -; J: TRBJ2-6; DNA: TGCGCCAGCAGCTTGGCTACAGCTGGGGCCAACGTCCTGACTTTC; CDR3: CASSLATAGANVLTF
V: TRBV4-1; D: -; size: -; J: TRBJ2-1; DNA: TGCGCCAGCAGCCCGAAGGGGATCGGGTTAGAAGAGCAGTTCTTC; CDR3: CASSPKGIGLEEQFF
V: TRBV27; D: TRBD1; size: -; J: TRBJ1-1; DNA: TGTGCCAGCAGTCTCCAGGGGGACCGAATGAACACTGAAGCTTTCTTT; CDR3: CASSLQGDRMNTEAFF
V: TRBV7-9; D: -; size: -; J: TRBJ2-1; DNA: TGTGCCAGCCGACCGTTTGGCGGGAAAAGCTCCTACAATGAGCAGTTCTTC; CDR3: CASRPFGGKSSYNEQFF
V: TRBV5-1; D: -; size: -; J: TRBJ2-5; DNA: TGCGCCAGCAGCTTGGGTCTCCAGAAAGGAGAGACCCAGTACTTC; CDR3: CASSLGLQKGETQYF
V: TRBV6-5; D: TRBD2; size: -; J: TRBJ2-4; DNA: TGTGCCAGCAGTTACTCGAGTCAGCGGGGGGCCTTCCGACAGTACTTC; CDR3: CASSYSSQRGAFRQYF
V: TRBV6-1; D: -; size: -; J: TRBJ2-2; DNA: TGTGCCAGCAGTTGGGGACTCCCGATCGGGGAGCTGTTTTTT; CDR3: CASSWGLPIGELFF
V: TRBV5-1; D: -; size: few; J: TRBJ2-3; DNA: TGCGCCAGCAGCTTGGGGAAATCAGATACGCAGTATTTT; CDR3: CASSLGKSDTQYF
V: TRBV28; D: -; size: -; J: TRBJ1-5; DNA: TGTGCCAGCAGTTGGGGGGGCAACGGCAATCAGCCCCAGCATTTT; CDR3: CASSWGGNGNQPQHF
V: TRBV7-3; D: -; size: few; J: TRBJ2-3; DNA: TGTGCCAGCAGCTTAGCGGCCCCGGGACTTGATACGCAGTATTTT; CDR3: CASSLAAPGLDTQYF
V: TRBV5-4; D: TRBD1; size: few; J: TRBJ2-7; DNA: TGTGCCAGCAGCCTACCGGGACAGGGGATTCGCGAGCAGTACTTC; CDR3: CASSLPGQGIREQYF
V: TRBV2; D: TRBD1; size: -; J: TRBJ2-1; DNA: TGTGCCAGCAGTGAAGAACAGGGGCACGCCAATGAGCAGTTCTTC; CDR3: CASSEEQGHANEQFF
V: TRBV30; D: TRBD1; size: -; J: TRBJ1-1; DNA: TGTGCCTGGAGTGACCAGGGGGCGGGGAACACTGAAGCTTTCTTT; CDR3: CAWSDQGAGNTEAFF
V: TRBV30; D: TRBD2; size: -; J: TRBJ2-1; DNA: TGTGCCTGGAGTCCCCTACTAGCGGGGGTCTACAATGAGCAGTTCTTC; CDR3: CAWSPLLAGVYNEQFF
V: TRBV27; D: -; size: -; J: TRBJ1-2; DNA: TGTGCCAGCAGAGGAACAGGGACCGGCTACACCTTC; CDR3: CASRGTGTGYTF
V: TRBV6-6; D: TRBD1; size: -; J: TRBJ2-7; DNA: TGTGCCAGCAGACCCGGGACAGGCGTCTACGAGCAGTACTTC; CDR3: CASRPGTGVYEQYF
V: TRBV4-1; D: -; size: -; J: TRBJ2-5; DNA: TGCGCCAGCAGCCAAGCCCATCCAGAGACCCAGTACTTC; CDR3: CASSQAHPETQYF
V: TRBV14; D: TRBD1; size: -; J: TRBJ1-2; DNA: TGTGCCAGCAGGCCGTTAACAGGGGGCTTAGATGGCTACACCTTC; CDR3: CASRPLTGGLDGYTF
V: TRBV6-5; D: TRBD1; size: -; J: TRBJ1-6; DNA: TGTGCCAGCAGCTCCGGGACAGGGGCCAATTCACCCCTCCACTTT; CDR3: CASSSGTGANSPLHF
V: TRBV29-1; D: -; size: few; J: TRBJ1-5; DNA: TGCAGCGTCGGACAGAGGGGACAGCCCCAGCATTTT; CDR3: CSVGQRGQPQHF
V: TRBV5-1; D: -; size: -; J: TRBJ2-2; DNA: TGCGCCAGCTATACCGTTCCGGGGAACACCGGGGAGCTGTTTTTT; CDR3: CASYTVPGNTGELFF
V: TRBV18; D: TRBD2; size: -; J: TRBJ2-1; DNA: TGTGCCAGCGCGAGACTAGCGGGAGTCGAGTTGTTCTTC; CDR3: CASARLAGVELFF
V: TRBV4-3; D: TRBD1; size: -; J: TRBJ1-1; DNA: TGCGCCAGCAGCCAAGTCGGGACAGTGAGGAGAGGCACTGAAGCTTTCTTT; CDR3: CASSQVGTVRRGTEAFF
V: TRBV10-3; D: -; size: -; J: TRBJ2-6; DNA: TGTGCCATCAGTCAACAGGACTCTGGGGCCAACGTCCTGACTTTC; CDR3: CAISQQDSGANVLTF
V: TRBV30; D: -; size: -; J: TRBJ2-1; DNA: TGTGCCTGGAGCAGGACTTTCGACAATGAGCAGTTCTTC; CDR3: CAWSRTFDNEQFF
V: TRBV30; D: -; size: once; J: TRBJ1-5; DNA: TGTGCCTGTCGTGGGGCGGGAGGAAGTCAGCCCCAGCATTTT; CDR3: CACRGAGGSQPQHF
V: TRBV29-1; D: -; size: -; J: TRBJ1-5; DNA: TGCAGCGTTGGGTCCGGGAATCAGCCCCAGCATTTT; CDR3: CSVGSGNQPQHF
V: TRBV29-1; D: -; size: -; J: TRBJ2-7; DNA: TGCAGCGTTGAAACCGCCAGGGAGTCGTCCTACGAGCAGTACTTC; CDR3: CSVETARESSYEQYF
V: TRBV30; D: TRBD1; size: -; J: TRBJ2-7; DNA: TGTGCCTGGAGCAGTCCGACAGGGGGCTCCTACGAGCAGTACTTC; CDR3: CAWSSPTGGSYEQYF